These 28 T cell receptor beta chains came from one sample sequenced in a study of shared clonotypes between healthy human individuals. Measured with immunoSEQ multiplex PCR; TCRdb has only the in-frame clones, and not every one. The sample includes about 2,100,000 clones, approximately 94% of them seen just once. Naivety among CD8 cells was defined by CD45RO negativity and positive CCR7 selection, thereby excluding terminally differentiated effector memory CD45RA+ cells. Source material: naive CD8+ T cells from PBMCs. The receptors come from a man aged 18 to 29 in good health. Some clones in this sample may be carry-over from other donors' samples.

The chain uses TRBV4-3 and TRBJ1-4; D ambiguous. Germline CDR1 LGHNA, CDR2 YSLEER. The CDR3 sequence is 13 residues long. With 2 bases removed from V and 8 bases from J, the gap between germline ends came to 9 bases. The CDR3 DNA follows: TGCGCCAGCAGCCAATACTACGGGGAAAAACTGTTTTTT. This gives the protein CASSQYYGEKLFF.

The chain couples TRBV11-2 to TRBJ1-1; D is perhaps TRBD1 (5 bases). Trimming cost V 1 base and J 1 base, with 7 bases left between them. The CDR3 is made up of 14 amino acids. The germline V gene encodes CDR1 SGHAT and CDR2 FQNNGV. The chain's CDR3 is CASSLAGTNTEAFF. CDR3 nucleotides: TGTGCCAGCAGCTTAGCGGGGACGAACACTGAAGCTTTCTTT.

This chain uses TRBV28 with TRBJ1-5; D is ambiguous. V was clipped by 5 bases and J by 6 bases, with 11 bases between them. The CDR3 consists of 13 residues. Per germline, CDR1 MDHEN and CDR2 SYDVKM. This chain's CDR3 is CASSPMRTQPQHF. CDR3 DNA sequence: TGTGCCAGCAGTCCTATGCGTACTCAGCCCCAGCATTTT.

This chain joins TRBV2 and TRBJ1-2; 9 bases are shared with TRBD1. Per the germline V gene, CDR1 is SNHLY and CDR2 is FYNNEI. This CDR3 region has 14 residues. Unmatched junction bases numbered 6, after V lost 7 bases and J lost 3 bases. CDR3 in DNA: TGTGCCAGCATGGGGACAGGGAGCGACTATGGCTACACCTTC. Amino acids: CASMGTGSDYGYTF.

This chain uses TRBV27 with TRBJ1-1; perhaps TRBD1 as D (6 bases). The germline gives CDR1 MNHEY, CDR2 SMNVEV (reference sequence). The V gene lost 0 bases and the J gene lost 8 bases, with 10 bases spanning the gap. The CDR3 contains 13 residues. The CDR3 nucleotides are TGTGCCAGCAGTTTATCGTGGGGGCTGGAAGCTTTCTTT. It yields the protein CASSLSWGLEAFF.

This clone was observed a single time. This chain joins TRBV14 and TRBJ2-4; a weak D match, TRBD1 (5 bases). The germline V and J ends were trimmed by 4 bases and 9 bases, with 10 bases remaining between them. CDR3 size: 12 residues. The germline CDR1 and CDR2 sequences are SGHDN and FVKESK. The DNA of the CDR3 is TGTGCCAGCAGCCCACTTGGGGCCATTCAGTACTTC. Protein product: CASSPLGAIQYF.

V and J are TRBV29-1 and TRBJ2-7, with D possibly called TRBD1 or TRBD2 (7 bases each). The CDR3 has 13 residues. V lost 6 bases and J 2 bases, leaving 14 bases between the germline ends. Looked up from germline, CDR1 is SQVTM and CDR2 is ANQGSEA. DNA for the CDR3: TGCAGCGTCCACCCAGGGGGGGCCTACGAGCAGTACTTC. It codes for CSVHPGGAYEQYF.

The gene calls are TRBV11-3 and TRBJ2-2, with D perhaps TRBD1 or TRBD2 (5 bases each). The CDR3 is made up of 13 amino acids. Germline V CDR1 and CDR2: SGHNT, YENEEA. Deletions cut 3 bases from V and 7 bases from J, with 9 bases between. The CDR3 here is CASSLRGGGELFF. The CDR3 DNA is TGTGCCAGCAGCTTGAGGGGTGGCGGGGAGCTGTTTTTT.

J is TRBJ2-5 and V is TRBV28; a possible D gene is TRBD2 (6 bases). Germline V CDR1 and CDR2: MDHEN, SYDVKM. Trimming shortened V by 3 bases and J by 1 base, and 12 bases separated the two germline ends. The CDR3 is 15 residues long. The CDR3 region is CASSFLGGAQETQYF. In DNA, the CDR3 is TGTGCCAGCAGTTTTCTGGGCGGGGCCCAAGAGACCCAGTACTTC.

This rearrangement joins TRBV11-3 to TRBJ1-1; TRBD1 matches 9 bases. With V trimmed by 1 base and J by 0 bases, 9 bases remained unmatched. Looked up from germline, CDR1 is SGHNT and CDR2 is YENEEA. This CDR3 contains 18 residues. CDR3 sequence reads: CASSLVLDRGFMNTEAFF. Written as DNA, the CDR3 is TGTGCCAGCAGCTTAGTTCTTGACAGGGGGTTTATGAACACTGAAGCTTTCTTT.

This sequence joins TRBV6-5 and TRBJ2-3, with 8 bases fitting TRBD2. CDR1 is MNHEY, CDR2 SVGAGI, per germline. The CDR3 is 15 amino acids. Unmatched junction bases numbered 8, after V lost 2 bases and J lost 7 bases. The CDR3, as DNA: TGTGCCAGCAGTTACCGGAGCGGGAGTGCCCATACGCAGTATTTT. Amino acid sequence: CASSYRSGSAHTQYF.

The sample holds one count of this clone. V and J are TRBV5-1 and TRBJ2-3; D gene uncertain. CDR1 is SGHRS, CDR2 YFSETQ, per germline. This CDR3 has 14 amino acids. The germline V and J ends were trimmed by 3 bases and 6 bases, with 14 bases remaining between them. The chain's CDR3 is CASSSSSVRDTQYF. In DNA form, the CDR3 reads TGCGCCAGCAGCTCCTCCTCGGTGAGGGATACGCAGTATTTT.

This chain connects TRBV10-3 to TRBJ1-1, with TRBD1 identical over 9 bases. Germline trimming cut 4 bases from V and 8 bases from J; bases unmatched to any gene: 11. Germline V CDR1 and CDR2: ENHRY, SYGVKD. The CDR3 contains 15 residues. The CDR3, as DNA: TGTGCCATCAGTGGCACAGGGGGCTGGCCCCGGGAAGCTTTCTTT. Amino acid sequence: CAISGTGGWPREAFF.

The chain recombines TRBV7-9 with TRBJ1-4; the D is unclear. This CDR3 spans 13 amino acids. From germline, CDR1 is SEHNR and CDR2 FQNEAQ (reference sequence). V lost 3 bases, J lost 8 bases, and 10 bases lay in between. The CDR3 DNA is TGTGCCAGCAGCTTGGTTGGTGGGGAAAAACTGTTTTTT. It encodes CASSLVGGEKLFF.

Here the CDR3 reads CASIPEDGYTF. CDR3 in DNA: TGTGCCAGCATTCCTGAGGATGGCTACACCTTC. This chain joins TRBV6-7 and TRBJ1-2; D remains unclear. TRBV6-7 is an open reading frame whose function is uncertain. The CDR3 length is 11 residues. V shed 7 bases and J shed 6 bases, with 9 bases lying between them.

The gene calls are TRBV9 and TRBJ1-5; D might be TRBD1 (6 bases). The CDR3 is made up of 14 amino acids. V lost 4 bases and J 4 bases, leaving 12 bases between the germline ends. Germline values: CDR1 SGDLS, CDR2 YYNGEE. In DNA, the CDR3 is TGTGCCAGCAGCAACGGACAGTTAAATCAGCCCCAGCATTTT. Its translation is CASSNGQLNQPQHF.

The chain combines TRBV30 with TRBJ1-1; D ambiguous. Germline CDR1 GTSNPN, CDR2 SVGIG (reference sequence). There are 15 residues in the CDR3. The V end was cut by 3 bases, the J end by 0 bases, with 14 bases between. The CDR3, as DNA: TGTGCCTGGAGAGGCCCCCCAGCCATGAACACTGAAGCTTTCTTT. It translates to CAWRGPPAMNTEAFF.

The chain combines TRBV13 with TRBJ1-1; tentative D call: TRBD1 (6 bases). V lost 3 bases, J lost 1 base, and 12 bases lay in between. Germline loops: CDR1 PRHDT, CDR2 FYEKMQ (reference sequence). The CDR3 sequence is 15 residues long. The CDR3 region has the DNA TGTGCCAGCAGCTTTCTAAGACAGGAGAACACTGAAGCTTTCTTT. This encodes CASSFLRQENTEAFF.

The genes are TRBV9 and TRBJ2-2; 8 nucleotides match TRBD1. Trimming cost V 4 bases and J 3 bases; bases outside gene matches: 8. Germline V gene lookup returns CDR1 SGDLS and CDR2 YYNGEE. The CDR3 runs to 16 residues. Here the CDR3 reads CASSPGQGPYTGELFF. CDR3 DNA sequence: TGTGCCAGCAGCCCTGGACAGGGACCTTACACCGGGGAGCTGTTTTTT.

J is TRBJ2-7 and V is TRBV7-9; possibly TRBD1 for D (6 bases). Germline CDR1 SEHNR, CDR2 FQNEAQ (reference sequence). The ends were cut back, 10 bases at V and 5 bases at J, with 21 bases in the middle. This CDR3 is 14 amino acids long. The CDR3 DNA reads TGTGCCACAACGTCAGGACAGCCCCGGGACGAGCAGTACTTC. This sequence encodes CATTSGQPRDEQYF.

A note on this clone: The germline gene is not matched at one end of the junction; a read error may be the cause. CDR3 DNA sequence: TGCGCCAGCAGCGTGGGTATCTACGCGCAGTACTTC. This translates into CASSVGIYAQYF. The chain employs TRBV10-1 and TRBJ2-7; no clear D. Germline V CDR1 and CDR2: WNHNN, SYGVQD (reference sequence). This CDR3 has 12 residues.

The V gene is TRBV27, the J gene TRBJ2-2; D possibly corresponds to TRBD1 (5 bases). Germline CDR1 reads MNHEY; CDR2 reads SMNVEV (reference sequence). The CDR3 loop spans 15 amino acids. Trimming stripped 5 bases from V and 2 bases from J, with 12 bases between. Here the CDR3 DNA reads TGTGCCAGCAGTGCTGGGGCAGCTAACACCGGGGAGCTGTTTTTT. The encoded protein is CASSAGAANTGELFF.

V usage is TRBV7-8 and J usage is TRBJ2-2; D may be TRBD1 or TRBD2 (5 bases each). The V end was cut by 4 bases, the J end by 7 bases, with 16 bases between. The CDR3 is 15 amino acids. The germline V gene encodes CDR1 SGHVS and CDR2 FQNEAQ. Here the CDR3 reads CASSSAGTLNGELFF. CDR3 DNA: TGTGCCAGCAGCTCTGCTGGGACGCTAAACGGGGAGCTGTTTTTT.

This clone appeared a single time. The sample contains more than one DNA sequence encoding this CDR3. The chain links TRBV11-2 to TRBJ2-1, with D uncertain. The CDR3 totals 14 residues. Germline-derived CDR1 and CDR2 are SGHAT and FQNNGV. Trimming pared 1 base from V and 2 bases from J, leaving 6 bases between. CDR3 loop: CASSLVGTYNEQFF. The CDR3 DNA reads as TGTGCCAGCAGCTTAGTCGGAACCTACAATGAGCAGTTCTTC.

Only one count was recorded for this clone. The V gene is TRBV9, the J gene TRBJ1-2, with 7 bases identical to TRBD1. The CDR3 consists of 17 residues. Germline loops: CDR1 SGDLS, CDR2 YYNGEE. V lost 0 bases to trimming and J lost 4 bases; unmatched junction nucleotides: 12. The CDR3 nucleotides read TGTGCCAGCAGCGTAGGGTTTGGGACAGCGAACCTCTATGGCTACACCTTC. Amino acids: CASSVGFGTANLYGYTF.

The V and J genes are TRBV30 and TRBJ2-1; D might be TRBD2 (5 bases). Trimming shortened V by 1 base and J by 7 bases, and 14 bases separated the two germline ends. The germline gives CDR1 GTSNPN, CDR2 SVGIG (reference sequence). This CDR3 is 14 amino acids long. This CDR3 reads CAWSAGRGLNEQFF. The DNA for the CDR3 is TGTGCCTGGAGTGCGGGTAGAGGGTTGAATGAGCAGTTCTTC. The full variable domain, with the rest looked up from reference TRBV30 and TRBJ2-1, is SQTIHQWPATLVQPVGSPLSLECTVEGTSNPNLYWYRQAAGRGLQLLFYSVGIGQISSEVPQNLSASRPQDRQFILSSKKLLLSDSGFYLCAWSAGRGLNEQFFGPGTRLTVL.

Concerning this clone itself: Other nucleotide sequences in the sample specify the same CDR3. This chain links TRBV6-5 with TRBJ1-1, with D maybe TRBD1 (6 bases). The CDR3 totals 15 residues. Germline-derived CDR1 and CDR2 are MNHEY and SVGAGI. V was clipped by 0 bases and J by 2 bases, with 10 bases between them. For the CDR3, the DNA is TGTGCCAGCAGTTACTCCGGGGGGCTTAACACTGAAGCTTTCTTT. Translation gives CASSYSGGLNTEAFF.

This rearrangement joins TRBV28 to TRBJ2-2, with D perhaps matching TRBD2 (6 bases). The V and J ends lost 10 bases and 5 bases respectively, with 20 bases between them. Germline assignment: CDR1 MDHEN and CDR2 SYDVKM. The CDR3 is made up of 15 amino acids. CDR3: CATASALGGTGELFF. The CDR3, as DNA: TGTGCCACGGCTAGCGCGTTGGGCGGAACCGGGGAGCTGTTTTTT. Filled out from reference TRBV28 and TRBJ2-2, the complete variable domain reads DVKVTQSSRYLVKRTGEKVFLECVQDMDHENMFWYRQDPGLGLRLIYFSYDVKMKEKGDIPEGYSVSREKKERFSLILESASTNQTSMYLCATASALGGTGELFFGEGSRLTVL.